Listed here are 17 T cell receptor beta chains from one sample, sequenced in a study of CD8+ T cells in alopecia areata. Treatment: oral pan-JAK inhibitor, 5-10 mg twice daily. cDNA reverse transcribed from extracted RNA served as the sequencing template. Clones were sequenced by immunoSEQ multiplex PCR, and TCRdb holds only the in-frame ones, with some missing. The profile covers 180,000 or so clones, with approximately 52% appearing a single time and roughly 17% taken by the ten largest. The sample consisted of CD4+ T cells sorted from blood, taken between weeks 55 and 65, from a patient treated with tofacitinib. The receptors were gathered from a human donor with alopecia areata.

This rearrangement joins TRBV25-1 to TRBJ1-4; D is possibly TRBD1 (5 bases). Germline CDR1 reads MGHDK; CDR2 reads SYGVNS. Deletions cut 6 bases from V and 10 bases from J, with 9 bases between. The CDR3 extends over 11 amino acids. The CDR3 loop is CASRGPGKLFF. The CDR3 DNA sequence: TGTGCCAGCAGGGGGCCCGGAAAACTGTTTTTT. The full variable domain, completed using reference TRBV25-1 and TRBJ1-4, is EADIYQTPRYLVIGTGKKITLECSQTMGHDKMYWYQQDPGMELHLIHYSYGVNSTEKGDLSSESTVSRIRTEHFPLTLESARPSHTSQYLCASRGPGKLFFGSGTQLSVL.

Here the CDR3 DNA reads TGTGCCAGCAGTTCCCCTCCTGGGCGAGAATCACCCCTCCACTTT. This codes for CASSSPPGRESPLHF. The rearrangement joins TRBV27 to TRBJ1-6; no clear D gene. The CDR3 length is 15 residues. The germline V gene has CDR1 MNHEY and CDR2 SMNVEV (reference sequence). Trimming pared 4 bases from V and 10 bases from J, leaving 17 bases between.

This CDR3 is CASSIRQGRHTEAFF. The CDR3 DNA reads TGTGCCAGCAGCATAAGACAGGGGAGACACACTGAAGCTTTCTTT. The V gene is TRBV7-9, the J gene TRBJ1-1; 8 positions agree with TRBD1. Per the germline V gene, CDR1 is SEHNR and CDR2 is FQNEAQ (reference sequence). V lost 5 bases to trimming and J lost 3 bases; unmatched junction nucleotides: 8. The CDR3 has 15 residues.

This clone was detected a few times. The rearrangement uses TRBV19 and TRBJ2-3, with TRBD2 as a possible D gene (7 bases). This CDR3 has 16 amino acids. The V and J ends lost 6 bases and 0 bases respectively, with 16 bases between them. Germline V gene sequence: CDR1 LNHDA, CDR2 SQIVND (reference sequence). The CDR3 loop reads CASRETGGQSTDTQYF. Written as DNA, the CDR3 is TGTGCCAGTAGGGAAACGGGGGGCCAAAGCACAGATACGCAGTATTTT.

The CDR3 sequence is CATTGGQDETQYF. The DNA for the CDR3 is TGTGCCACCACAGGGGGTCAGGACGAGACCCAGTACTTC. The chain is built from TRBV19 and TRBJ2-5; TRBD1 agrees at 8 bases. The CDR3 has 13 amino acids. After removal of 10 bases from V and 5 bases from J, the junction contained 9 bases not matched to a gene. The V gene's germline CDR1 is LNHDA and CDR2 SQIVND (reference sequence). Full variable domain (remainder filled in from reference TRBV19 and TRBJ2-5): DGGITQSPKYLFRKEGQNVTLSCEQNLNHDAMYWYRQDPGQGLRLIYYSQIVNDFQKGDIAEGYSVSREKKESFPLTVTSAQKNPTAFYLCATTGGQDETQYFGPGTRLLVL.

CDR3 region: CASRDAVEAFF. CDR3 nucleotides: TGTGCCAGCAGGGACGCCGTTGAAGCTTTCTTT. The chain employs TRBV2 and TRBJ1-1; no reliable D call. Germline CDR1 SNHLY, CDR2 FYNNEI. Trimming cost V 6 bases and J 7 bases, with 9 bases left between them. The CDR3 is made up of 11 amino acids.

V gene TRBV29-1 combines with J gene TRBJ1-1; 9 bases fit TRBD1. The CDR3 consists of 18 residues. Looked up from germline, CDR1 is SQVTM and CDR2 is ANQGSEA. After removal of 6 bases from V and 5 bases from J, the junction contained 22 bases not matched to a gene. CDR3: CSVGPGTGIVRARTEAFF. The DNA of the CDR3 is TGCAGCGTCGGTCCCGGGACAGGGATCGTTAGGGCAAGGACTGAAGCTTTCTTT.

V usage is TRBV18 and J usage is TRBJ2-5; 10 bases agree with TRBD2. This CDR3 spans 16 amino acids. The V gene end was trimmed by 1 base and the J gene end by 7 bases; junction bases not matched to a gene: 9. The germline V gene encodes CDR1 KGHSH and CDR2 LQKENI. In DNA form, the CDR3 reads TGTGCCAGCTCACCACTCGCTAGCGGGGGCCCACGGACCCAGTACTTC. Translated: CASSPLASGGPRTQYF.

Comment on this clone: In the same sample, other DNA sequences code for this CDR3. The CDR3 here is CAWSGGLNQPQHF. The CDR3 DNA reads as TGTGCCTGGAGTGGGGGGTTAAATCAGCCCCAGCATTTT. The rearrangement links TRBV30 to TRBJ1-5; tentative D call: TRBD1 (5 bases). The CDR3 spans 13 residues. The V end lost 1 base, the J end lost 4 bases, and 8 bases lay between the germline ends. Germline CDR1 and CDR2: GTSNPN and SVGIG (reference sequence). Filled out from reference TRBV30 and TRBJ1-5, the complete variable domain reads SQTIHQWPATLVQPVGSPLSLECTVEGTSNPNLYWYRQAAGRGLQLLFYSVGIGQISSEVPQNLSASRPQDRQFILSSKKLLLSDSGFYLCAWSGGLNQPQHFGDGTRLSIL.

V is TRBV7-9 and J is TRBJ2-7, with no clear D. Germline V gene data show CDR1 as SEHNR and CDR2 as FQNEAQ (reference sequence). Trimming stripped 1 base from V and 3 bases from J, with 19 bases between. CDR3 length: 17 amino acids. This CDR3 is CASSLGTDATMSYEQYF. CDR3 nucleotide sequence: TGTGCCAGCAGCTTAGGAACGGACGCAACCATGAGCTACGAGCAGTACTTC.

This clone was observed a few times. This sequence joins TRBV5-6 and TRBJ2-7, with D perhaps TRBD2 (5 bases). Looked up from germline, CDR1 is SGHDT and CDR2 is YYEEEE. The V gene lost 5 bases and the J gene lost 2 bases, with 14 bases spanning the gap. This CDR3 comprises 14 residues. The CDR3 region is CASRSRAAAYEQYF. As DNA, the CDR3 is TGTGCCAGCAGGTCGCGGGCGGCAGCCTACGAGCAGTACTTC.

A word on this clone: The junction does not match germline at one end; this may be a read error. V usage is TRBV27 and J usage is TRBJ1-6, with 7 bases lining up with TRBD1. The CDR3 contains 16 residues. Germline V lookup: CDR1 MNHEY, CDR2 SMNVEV (reference sequence). In DNA form, the CDR3 reads TGTGCCAGCAGGTTATACAGGGGTTTAGGTAATTCACCCCTCCACTTT. As protein: CASRLYRGLGNSPLHF.

The chain has TRBV6-5 and TRBJ2-5; 7 bases are shared with TRBD1. CDR3 length equals 15 residues. Germline lookup yields CDR1 MNHEY and CDR2 SVGAGI. J was trimmed by 1 base and V by 2 bases; bases with no gene match: 4. CDR3 loop: CASSYIGQAQETQYF. The CDR3 DNA reads TGTGCCAGCAGTTACATCGGACAGGCCCAAGAGACCCAGTACTTC.

V is TRBV6-5 and J is TRBJ2-7; TRBD1 aligns across 8 bases. Germline V gives CDR1 MNHEY, CDR2 SVGAGI. This CDR3 comprises 16 residues. Germline trimming cut 0 bases from V and 6 bases from J; bases unmatched to any gene: 10. The chain's CDR3 is CASSYSLAGTGGEQYF. The CDR3, as DNA: TGTGCCAGCAGTTACTCCCTCGCAGGGACAGGAGGCGAGCAGTACTTC.

This chain links TRBV6-1 with TRBJ1-1; D might be TRBD1 (6 bases). V lost 2 bases to trimming and J lost 10 bases, with 11 bases between them. Germline lookup yields CDR1 MNHNS and CDR2 SASEGT. The CDR3 is made up of 12 amino acids. For the CDR3, the DNA is TGTGCCAGCAGTGAAAGGGGGGAGGGAGCTTTCTTT. Translated: CASSERGEGAFF.

The rearrangement uses TRBV30 and TRBJ2-7, with D uncertain. The CDR3 length is 14 residues. CDR1 GTSNPN and CDR2 SVGIG come from the germline V gene (reference sequence). Trimming removed 2 bases at V and 2 bases at J, with 13 bases between. DNA of the CDR3: TGTGCCTGGAGTTGGCAGGCGCGCACCTACGAGCAGTACTTC. Translated: CAWSWQARTYEQYF.

This clone was picked up a small number of times. The genes are TRBV9 and TRBJ1-2; D is perhaps TRBD1 (5 bases). Germline V gene sequence: CDR1 SGDLS, CDR2 YYNGEE. CDR3 size: 14 residues. Trimming took off 4 bases at V and 4 bases at J, with 14 bases between the two ends. The CDR3 sequence is CASSLEGSGYGYTF. The CDR3 DNA reads as TGTGCCAGCAGCTTGGAGGGGTCCGGCTATGGCTACACCTTC.